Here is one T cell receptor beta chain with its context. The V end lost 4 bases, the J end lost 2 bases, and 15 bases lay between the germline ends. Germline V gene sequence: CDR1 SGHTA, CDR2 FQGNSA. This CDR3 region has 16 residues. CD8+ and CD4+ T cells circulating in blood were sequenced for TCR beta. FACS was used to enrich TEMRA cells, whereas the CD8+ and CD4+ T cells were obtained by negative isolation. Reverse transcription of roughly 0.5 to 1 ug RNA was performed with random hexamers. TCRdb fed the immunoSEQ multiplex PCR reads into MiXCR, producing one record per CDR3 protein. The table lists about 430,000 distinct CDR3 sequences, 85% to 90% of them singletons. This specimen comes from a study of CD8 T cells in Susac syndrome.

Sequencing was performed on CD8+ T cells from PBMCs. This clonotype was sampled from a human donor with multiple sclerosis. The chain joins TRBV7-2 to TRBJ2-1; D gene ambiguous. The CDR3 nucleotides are TGTGCCAGCAGCTCCACCCCAATCACGACCTACAATGAGCAGTTCTTC. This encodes CASSSTPITTYNEQFF.